A single T cell receptor (beta chain) is shown here with its context. The antigen is not known. The data belong to a study of T cells in narcolepsy. Study background: Patients with NT1 or NT2 and healthy control donors were enrolled.

CDR1 and CDR2 from the germline V gene are SGHRS and YFSETQ. V shed 2 bases and J shed 7 bases, with 9 bases lying between them. The CDR3 is made up of 13 amino acids. The protocol was immunoSEQ multiplex PCR, while the TCRdb copy is restricted to in-frame clones and leaves out a portion. The sample consists of over 25,000 clones, almost 80% of them appearing once. Notes on the study in general: Autoreactive clonotypes reportedly recurred in blood of same and different patients, not controls. Comparing one patient's CSF and blood CD4+ clonotypes highlighted HCRT- and TRIB2-specific autoreactive clonotypes.

The chain has TRBV5-1 and TRBJ2-2; the D is unclear. This sequence originates from a human donor in good health. Material: memory (CD45RA-) CD4+ T cells from blood. Here the CDR3 DNA reads TGCGCCAGCAGCTTTCAATCGGGCGGGGAGCTGTTTTTT. As protein: CASSFQSGGELFF.